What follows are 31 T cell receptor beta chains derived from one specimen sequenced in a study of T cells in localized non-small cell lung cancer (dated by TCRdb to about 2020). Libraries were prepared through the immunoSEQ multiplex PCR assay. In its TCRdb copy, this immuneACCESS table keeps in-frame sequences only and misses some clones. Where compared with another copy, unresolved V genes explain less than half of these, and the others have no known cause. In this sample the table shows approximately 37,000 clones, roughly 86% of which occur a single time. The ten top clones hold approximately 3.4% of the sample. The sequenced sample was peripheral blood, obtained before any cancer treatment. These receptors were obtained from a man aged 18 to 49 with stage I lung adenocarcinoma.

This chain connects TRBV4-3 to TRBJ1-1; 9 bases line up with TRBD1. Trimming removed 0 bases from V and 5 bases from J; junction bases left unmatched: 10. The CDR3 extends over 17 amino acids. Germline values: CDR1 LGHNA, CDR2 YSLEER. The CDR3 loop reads CASSQEYLQGAGTEAFF. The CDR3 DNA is TGCGCCAGCAGCCAAGAATATTTACAGGGGGCGGGGACTGAAGCTTTCTTT.

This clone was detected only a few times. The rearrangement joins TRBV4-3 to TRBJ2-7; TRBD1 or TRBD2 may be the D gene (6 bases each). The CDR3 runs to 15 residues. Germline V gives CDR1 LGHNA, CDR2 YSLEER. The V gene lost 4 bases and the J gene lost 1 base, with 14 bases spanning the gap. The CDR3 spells CASSLARGGSYEQYF. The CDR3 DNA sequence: TGCGCCAGCAGCCTAGCCCGAGGGGGGTCCTACGAGCAGTACTTC.

CDR3 bases: TGTGCCAGCAGCCCATCAGGGGCCAGGGGAAACACCATATATTTT. Its protein product is CASSPSGARGNTIYF. This chain uses TRBV9 with TRBJ1-3; D is possibly TRBD1 (6 bases). Germline values: CDR1 SGDLS, CDR2 YYNGEE. Trimming removed 4 bases at V and 4 bases at J, with 15 bases between. CDR3 length: 15 amino acids.

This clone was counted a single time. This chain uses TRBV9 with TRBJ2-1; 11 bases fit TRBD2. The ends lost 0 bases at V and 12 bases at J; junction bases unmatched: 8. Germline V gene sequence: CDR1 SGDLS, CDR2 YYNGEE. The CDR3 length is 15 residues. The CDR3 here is CASSVAPGLAGLQFF. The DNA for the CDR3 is TGTGCCAGCAGCGTAGCTCCCGGACTAGCGGGTTTGCAGTTCTTC.

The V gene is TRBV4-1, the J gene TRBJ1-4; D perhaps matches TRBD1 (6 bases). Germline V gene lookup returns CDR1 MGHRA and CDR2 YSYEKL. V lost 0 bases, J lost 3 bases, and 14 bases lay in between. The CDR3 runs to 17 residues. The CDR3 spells CASSQDPGEGANEKLFF. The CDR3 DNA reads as TGCGCCAGCAGCCAAGATCCAGGGGAGGGAGCTAATGAAAAACTGTTTTTT.

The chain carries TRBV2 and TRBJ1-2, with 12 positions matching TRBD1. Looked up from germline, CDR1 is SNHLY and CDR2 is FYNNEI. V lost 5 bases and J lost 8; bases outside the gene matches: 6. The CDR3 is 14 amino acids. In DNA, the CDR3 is TGTGCCAGCAGTATGGGACAGGGGGCGGAAGGCTACACCTTC. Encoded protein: CASSMGQGAEGYTF.

This CDR3 reads CAWSAVGRKAYEQYF. CDR3 bases: TGTGCCTGGAGTGCGGTCGGCAGGAAAGCCTACGAGCAGTACTTC. The chain links TRBV30 to TRBJ2-5; the D is unclear. The J call is in doubt because the DNA end fits TRBJ2-7 better. Germline CDR1 and CDR2: GTSNPN and SVGIG (reference sequence). The CDR3 totals 15 residues.

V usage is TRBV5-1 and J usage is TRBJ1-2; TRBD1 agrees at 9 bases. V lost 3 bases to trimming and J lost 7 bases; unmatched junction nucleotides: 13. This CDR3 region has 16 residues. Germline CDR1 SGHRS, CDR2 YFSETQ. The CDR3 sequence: CASSSWGLQGAVGYTF. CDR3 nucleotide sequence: TGCGCCAGCAGCTCCTGGGGCTTACAGGGGGCAGTTGGCTACACCTTC.

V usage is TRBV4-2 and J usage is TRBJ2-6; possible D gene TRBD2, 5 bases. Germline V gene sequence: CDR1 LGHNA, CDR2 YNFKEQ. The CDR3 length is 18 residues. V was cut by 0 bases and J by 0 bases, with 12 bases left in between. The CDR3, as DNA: TGTGCCAGCAGCCAAGATTGGTCAGGAGGCTCTGGGGCCAACGTCCTGACTTTC. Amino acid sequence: CASSQDWSGGSGANVLTF.

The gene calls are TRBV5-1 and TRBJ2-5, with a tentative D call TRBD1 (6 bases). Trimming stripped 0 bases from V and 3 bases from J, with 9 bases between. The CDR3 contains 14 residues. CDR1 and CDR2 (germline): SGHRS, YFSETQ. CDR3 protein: CASSLGRGKETQYF. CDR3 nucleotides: TGCGCCAGCAGCTTGGGCAGGGGAAAAGAGACCCAGTACTTC.

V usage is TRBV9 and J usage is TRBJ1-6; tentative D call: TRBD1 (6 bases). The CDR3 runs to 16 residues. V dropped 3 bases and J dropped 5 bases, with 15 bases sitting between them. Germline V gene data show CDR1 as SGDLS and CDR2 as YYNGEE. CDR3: CASSEGSDRDNSPLHF. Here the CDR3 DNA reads TGTGCCAGCAGCGAAGGTTCGGACAGAGATAATTCACCCCTCCACTTT.

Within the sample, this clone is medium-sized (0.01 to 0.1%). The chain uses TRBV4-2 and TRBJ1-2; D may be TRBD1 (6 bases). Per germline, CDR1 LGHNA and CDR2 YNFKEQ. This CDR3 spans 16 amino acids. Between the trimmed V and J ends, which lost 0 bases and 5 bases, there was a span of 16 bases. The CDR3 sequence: CASSQDHTGARYGYTF. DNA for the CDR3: TGTGCCAGCAGCCAAGATCACACGGGGGCGCGGTATGGCTACACCTTC.

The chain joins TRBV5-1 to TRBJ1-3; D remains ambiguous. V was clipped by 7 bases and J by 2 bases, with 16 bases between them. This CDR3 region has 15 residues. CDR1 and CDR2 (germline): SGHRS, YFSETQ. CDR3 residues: CASGEGNPAGNTIYF. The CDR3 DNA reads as TGCGCCAGCGGCGAGGGCAACCCGGCTGGAAACACCATATATTTT.

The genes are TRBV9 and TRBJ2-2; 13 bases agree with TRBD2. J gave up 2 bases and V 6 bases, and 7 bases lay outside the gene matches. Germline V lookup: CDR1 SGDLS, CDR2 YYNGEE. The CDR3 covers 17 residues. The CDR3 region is CASTETSGGLNTGELFF. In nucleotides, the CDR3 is TGTGCCAGCACCGAGACTAGCGGGGGGCTTAACACCGGGGAGCTGTTTTTT.

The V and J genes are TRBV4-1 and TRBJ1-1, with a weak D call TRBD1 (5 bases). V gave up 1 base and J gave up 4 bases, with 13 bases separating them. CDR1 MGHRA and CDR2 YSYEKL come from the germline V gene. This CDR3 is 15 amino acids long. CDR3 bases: TGCGCCAGCAGCCAAGGGCGCACCGGGGGCACTGAAGCTTTCTTT. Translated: CASSQGRTGGTEAFF.

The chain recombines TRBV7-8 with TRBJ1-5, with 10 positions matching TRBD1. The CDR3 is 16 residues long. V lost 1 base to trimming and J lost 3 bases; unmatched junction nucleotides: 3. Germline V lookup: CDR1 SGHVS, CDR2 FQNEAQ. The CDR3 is CASSLGQGAFNQPQHF. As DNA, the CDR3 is TGTGCCAGCAGCTTAGGACAGGGGGCCTTCAATCAGCCCCAGCATTTT. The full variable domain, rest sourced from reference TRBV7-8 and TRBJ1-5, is GAGVSQSPRYKVAKRGQDVALRCDPISGHVSLFWYQQALGQGPEFLTYFQNEAQLDKSGLPSDRFFAERPEGSVSTLKIQRTQQEDSAVYLCASSLGQGAFNQPQHFGDGTRLSIL.

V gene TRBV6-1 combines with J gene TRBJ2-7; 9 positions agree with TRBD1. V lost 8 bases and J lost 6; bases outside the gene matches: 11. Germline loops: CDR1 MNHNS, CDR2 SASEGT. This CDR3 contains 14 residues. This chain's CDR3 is CASEGRDRGSEQYF. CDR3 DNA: TGTGCCAGCGAGGGTAGAGACAGGGGGAGCGAGCAGTACTTC.

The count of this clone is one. The CDR3 region is CATSRDIREKLFF. CDR3 DNA: TGTGCCACCAGCAGAGATATACGAGAAAAACTGTTTTTT. The chain has TRBV15 and TRBJ1-4; no reliable D call. V was trimmed by 0 bases and J by 8 bases, leaving 7 bases between them. This CDR3 has 13 amino acids. Germline V CDR1 and CDR2: LNHNV, YYDKDF (reference sequence).

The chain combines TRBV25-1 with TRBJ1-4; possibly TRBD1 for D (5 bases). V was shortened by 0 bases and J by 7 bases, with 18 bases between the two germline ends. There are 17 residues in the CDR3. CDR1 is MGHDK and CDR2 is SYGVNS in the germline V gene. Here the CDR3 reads CASSEYPGRMGGEKLFF. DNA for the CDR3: TGTGCCAGCAGTGAATATCCGGGAAGGATGGGGGGTGAAAAACTGTTTTTT.

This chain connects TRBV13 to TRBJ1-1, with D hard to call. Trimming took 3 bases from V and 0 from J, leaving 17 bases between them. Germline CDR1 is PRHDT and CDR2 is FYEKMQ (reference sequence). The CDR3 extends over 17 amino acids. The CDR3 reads CASSFRVSRLLNTEAFF. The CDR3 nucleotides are TGTGCCAGCAGCTTTCGAGTGTCGAGACTCCTGAACACTGAAGCTTTCTTT.

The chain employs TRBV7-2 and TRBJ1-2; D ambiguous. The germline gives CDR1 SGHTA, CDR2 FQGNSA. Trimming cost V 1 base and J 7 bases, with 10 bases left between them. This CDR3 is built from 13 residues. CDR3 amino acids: CASSLDRQRGYTF. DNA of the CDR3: TGTGCCAGCAGCTTAGACCGGCAGCGTGGCTACACCTTC.

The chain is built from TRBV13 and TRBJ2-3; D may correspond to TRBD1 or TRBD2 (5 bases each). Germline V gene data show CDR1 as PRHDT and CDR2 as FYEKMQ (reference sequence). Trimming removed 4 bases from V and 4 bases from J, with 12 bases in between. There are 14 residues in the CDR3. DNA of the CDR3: TGTGCCAGCAGCTCTCTCCGGGGCCCAGATACGCAGTATTTT. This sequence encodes CASSSLRGPDTQYF.

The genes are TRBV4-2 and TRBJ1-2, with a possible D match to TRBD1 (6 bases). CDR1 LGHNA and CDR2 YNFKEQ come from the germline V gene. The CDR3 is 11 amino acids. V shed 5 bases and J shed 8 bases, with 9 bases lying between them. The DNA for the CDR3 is TGTGCCAGCAGCGGGGGGGCCGGCTACACCTTC. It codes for CASSGGAGYTF.

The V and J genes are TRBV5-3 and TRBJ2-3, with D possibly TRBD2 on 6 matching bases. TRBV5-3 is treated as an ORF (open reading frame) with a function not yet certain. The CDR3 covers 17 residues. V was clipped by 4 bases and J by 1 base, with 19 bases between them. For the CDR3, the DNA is TGTGCCAGAAGCCTGGGGTGGCGGGGTCCAGGCACAGATACGCAGTATTTT. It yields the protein CARSLGWRGPGTDTQYF.

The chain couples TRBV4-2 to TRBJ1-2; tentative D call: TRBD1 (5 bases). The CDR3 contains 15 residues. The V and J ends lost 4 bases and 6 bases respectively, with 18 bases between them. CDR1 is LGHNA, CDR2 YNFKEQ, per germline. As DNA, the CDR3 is TGTGCCAGCAGCCCCCTGGGGGAGAGGGAGAATGGCTACACCTTC. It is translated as CASSPLGERENGYTF.

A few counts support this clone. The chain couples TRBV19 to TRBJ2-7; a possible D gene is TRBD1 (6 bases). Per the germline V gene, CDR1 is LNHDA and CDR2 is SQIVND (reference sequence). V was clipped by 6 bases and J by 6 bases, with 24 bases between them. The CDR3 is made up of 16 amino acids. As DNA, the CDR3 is TGTGCCAGTAGCCTCGTAGGGGGAACATCCCCTCTCGAGCAGTACTTC. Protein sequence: CASSLVGGTSPLEQYF.

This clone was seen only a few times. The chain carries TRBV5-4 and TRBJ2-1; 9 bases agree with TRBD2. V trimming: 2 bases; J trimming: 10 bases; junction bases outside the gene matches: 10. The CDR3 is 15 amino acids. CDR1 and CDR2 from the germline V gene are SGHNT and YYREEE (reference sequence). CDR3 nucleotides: TGTGCCAGCAGCTTTGCCTCCAGCGGGGGGCTGGAGCAGTTCTTC. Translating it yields CASSFASSGGLEQFF.

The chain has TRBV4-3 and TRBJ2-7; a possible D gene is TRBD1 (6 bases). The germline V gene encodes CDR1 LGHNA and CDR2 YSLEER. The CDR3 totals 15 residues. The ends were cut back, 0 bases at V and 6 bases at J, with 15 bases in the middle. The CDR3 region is CASSQDGQGSAEQYF. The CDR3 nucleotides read TGCGCCAGCAGCCAAGACGGCCAGGGGTCTGCCGAGCAGTACTTC.

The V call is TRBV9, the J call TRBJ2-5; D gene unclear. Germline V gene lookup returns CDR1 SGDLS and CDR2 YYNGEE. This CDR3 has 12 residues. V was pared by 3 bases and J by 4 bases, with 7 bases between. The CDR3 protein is CASSAETETQYF. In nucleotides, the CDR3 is TGTGCCAGCAGCGCCGAGACAGAGACCCAGTACTTC.

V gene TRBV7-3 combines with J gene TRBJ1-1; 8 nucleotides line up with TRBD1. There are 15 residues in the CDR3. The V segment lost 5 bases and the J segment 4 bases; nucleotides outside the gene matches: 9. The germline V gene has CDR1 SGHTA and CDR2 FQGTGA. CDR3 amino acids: CASSLGQGRSTEAFF. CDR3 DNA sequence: TGTGCCAGCAGCCTAGGACAGGGAAGAAGCACTGAAGCTTTCTTT.

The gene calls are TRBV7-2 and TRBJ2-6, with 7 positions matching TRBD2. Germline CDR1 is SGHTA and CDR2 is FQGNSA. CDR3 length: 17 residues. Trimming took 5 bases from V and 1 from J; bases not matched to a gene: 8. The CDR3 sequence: CASSPISGKSGANVLTF. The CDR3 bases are TGTGCCAGCAGCCCTATCAGCGGGAAATCTGGGGCCAACGTCCTGACTTTC.